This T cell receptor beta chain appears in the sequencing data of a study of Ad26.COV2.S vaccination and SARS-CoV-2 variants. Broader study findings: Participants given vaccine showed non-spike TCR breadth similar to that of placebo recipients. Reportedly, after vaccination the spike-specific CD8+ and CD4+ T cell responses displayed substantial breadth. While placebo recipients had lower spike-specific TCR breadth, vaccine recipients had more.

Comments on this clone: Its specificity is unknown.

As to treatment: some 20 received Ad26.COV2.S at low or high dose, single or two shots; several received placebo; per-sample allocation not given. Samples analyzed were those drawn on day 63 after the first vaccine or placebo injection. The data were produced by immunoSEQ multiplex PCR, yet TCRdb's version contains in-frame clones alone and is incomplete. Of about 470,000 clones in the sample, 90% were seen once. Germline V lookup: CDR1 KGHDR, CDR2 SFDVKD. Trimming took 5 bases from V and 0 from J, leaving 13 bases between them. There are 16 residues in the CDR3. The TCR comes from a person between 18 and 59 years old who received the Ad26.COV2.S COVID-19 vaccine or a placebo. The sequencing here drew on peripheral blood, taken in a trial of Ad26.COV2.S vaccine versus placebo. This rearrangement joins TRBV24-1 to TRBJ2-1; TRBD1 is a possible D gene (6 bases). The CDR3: CATSARQESSYNEQFF. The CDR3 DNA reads TGTGCCACCAGTGCTAGACAGGAGAGCTCCTACAATGAGCAGTTCTTC.